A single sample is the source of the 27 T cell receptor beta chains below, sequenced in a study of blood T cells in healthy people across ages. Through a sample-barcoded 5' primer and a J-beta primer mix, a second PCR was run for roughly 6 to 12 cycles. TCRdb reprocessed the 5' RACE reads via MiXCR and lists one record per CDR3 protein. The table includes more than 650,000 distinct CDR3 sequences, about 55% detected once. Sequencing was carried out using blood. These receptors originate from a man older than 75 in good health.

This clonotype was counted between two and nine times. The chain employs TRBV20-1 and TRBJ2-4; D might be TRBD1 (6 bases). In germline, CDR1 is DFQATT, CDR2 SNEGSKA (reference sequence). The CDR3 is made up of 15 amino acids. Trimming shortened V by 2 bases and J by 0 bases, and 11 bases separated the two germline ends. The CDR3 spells CSARKTGEAKNIQYF. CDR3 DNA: TGCAGTGCTAGAAAGACAGGTGAAGCCAAAAACATTCAGTACTTC.

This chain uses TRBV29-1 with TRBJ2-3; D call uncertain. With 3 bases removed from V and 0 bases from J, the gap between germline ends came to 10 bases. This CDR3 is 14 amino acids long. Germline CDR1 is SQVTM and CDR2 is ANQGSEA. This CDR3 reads CSVDVFTSTDTQYF. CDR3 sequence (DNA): TGCAGCGTTGACGTCTTCACAAGCACAGATACGCAGTATTTT.

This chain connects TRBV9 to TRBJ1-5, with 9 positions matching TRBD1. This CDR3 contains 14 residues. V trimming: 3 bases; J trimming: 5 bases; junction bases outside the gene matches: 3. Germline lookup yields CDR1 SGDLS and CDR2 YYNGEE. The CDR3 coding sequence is TGTGCCAGCAGCGCTGGACAGGGGTATCAGCCCCAGCATTTT. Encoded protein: CASSAGQGYQPQHF.

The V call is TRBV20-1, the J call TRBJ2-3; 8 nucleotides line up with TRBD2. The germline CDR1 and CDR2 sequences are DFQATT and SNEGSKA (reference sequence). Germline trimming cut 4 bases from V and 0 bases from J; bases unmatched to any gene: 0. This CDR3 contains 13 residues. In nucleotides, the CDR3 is TGCAGTGCTAAGCGGGGGAGCACAGATACGCAGTATTTT. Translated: CSAKRGSTDTQYF.

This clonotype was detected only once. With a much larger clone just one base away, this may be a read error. The CDR3 DNA follows: TGCGCCAGCAGCCGACTAAACGAGCAGAACTTC. Its translation: CASSRLNEQNF. V is TRBV4-1 and J is TRBJ2-7, with D possibly being TRBD2 (5 bases). CDR3 size: 11 residues. The germline CDR1 and CDR2 sequences are MGHRA and YSYEKL.

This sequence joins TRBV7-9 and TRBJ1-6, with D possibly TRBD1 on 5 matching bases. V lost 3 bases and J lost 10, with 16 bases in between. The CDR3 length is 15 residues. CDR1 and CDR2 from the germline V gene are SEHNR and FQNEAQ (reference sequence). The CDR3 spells CASSFATGVGSPLHF. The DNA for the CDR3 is TGTGCCAGCAGCTTTGCCACAGGAGTCGGATCACCCCTCCACTTT.

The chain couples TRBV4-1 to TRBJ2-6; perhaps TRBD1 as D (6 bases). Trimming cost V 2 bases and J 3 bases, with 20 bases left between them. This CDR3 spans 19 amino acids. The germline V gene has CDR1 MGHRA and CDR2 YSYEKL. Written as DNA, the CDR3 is TGCGCCAGCAGCCAATTTGGACAGCAAGCCACCGTTGGGGCCAACGTCCTGACTTTC. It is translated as CASSQFGQQATVGANVLTF.

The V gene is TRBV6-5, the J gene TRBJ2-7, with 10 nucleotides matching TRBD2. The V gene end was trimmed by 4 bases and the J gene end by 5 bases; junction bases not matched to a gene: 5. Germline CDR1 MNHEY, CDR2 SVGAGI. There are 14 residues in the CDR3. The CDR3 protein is CASSWGSGRDEQYF. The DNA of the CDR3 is TGTGCCAGCAGTTGGGGGAGCGGGAGGGACGAGCAGTACTTC.

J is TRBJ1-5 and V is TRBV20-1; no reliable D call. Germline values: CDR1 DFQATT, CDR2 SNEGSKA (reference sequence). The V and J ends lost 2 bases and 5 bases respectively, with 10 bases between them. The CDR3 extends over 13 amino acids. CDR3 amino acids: CSARRTSDQPQHF. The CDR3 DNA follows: TGCAGTGCTAGACGGACCTCCGATCAGCCCCAGCATTTT.

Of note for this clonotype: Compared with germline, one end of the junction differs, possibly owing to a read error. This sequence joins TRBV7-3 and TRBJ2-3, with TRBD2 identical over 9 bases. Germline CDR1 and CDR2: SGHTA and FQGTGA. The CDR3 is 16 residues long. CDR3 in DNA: TGTGCCAGCAGCTCAGGCGGGCGGGAGGGAACAGGTACGCAGTATTTT. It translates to CASSSGGREGTGTQYF.

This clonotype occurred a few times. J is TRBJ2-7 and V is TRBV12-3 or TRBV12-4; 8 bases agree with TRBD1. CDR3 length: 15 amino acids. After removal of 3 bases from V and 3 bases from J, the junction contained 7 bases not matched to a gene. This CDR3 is CASSLGRGPYYEQYF. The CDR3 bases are TGTGCCAGCAGTTTGGGCAGGGGGCCGTACTACGAGCAGTACTTC.

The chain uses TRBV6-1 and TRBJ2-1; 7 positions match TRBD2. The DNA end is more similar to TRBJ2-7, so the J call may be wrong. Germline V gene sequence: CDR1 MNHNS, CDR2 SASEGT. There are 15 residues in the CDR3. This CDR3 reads CASSVRLADYNEQYF. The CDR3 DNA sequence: TGTGCCAGCAGTGTGAGGCTAGCGGACTACAATGAGCAGTACTTC.

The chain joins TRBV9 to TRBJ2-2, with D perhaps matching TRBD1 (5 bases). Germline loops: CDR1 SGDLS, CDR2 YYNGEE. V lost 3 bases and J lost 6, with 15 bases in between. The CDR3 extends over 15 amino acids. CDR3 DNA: TGTGCCAGCAGCGGCCGGGCTCCCAGGGCCGGGGAGCTGTTTTTT. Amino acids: CASSGRAPRAGELFF.

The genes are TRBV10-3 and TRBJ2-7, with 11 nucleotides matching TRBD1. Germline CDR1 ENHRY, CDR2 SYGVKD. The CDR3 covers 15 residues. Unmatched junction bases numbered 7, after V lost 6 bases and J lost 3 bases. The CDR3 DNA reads TGTGCCATCAGCCCCGGACAGGGGGCGGGCTACGAGCAGTACTTC. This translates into CAISPGQGAGYEQYF.

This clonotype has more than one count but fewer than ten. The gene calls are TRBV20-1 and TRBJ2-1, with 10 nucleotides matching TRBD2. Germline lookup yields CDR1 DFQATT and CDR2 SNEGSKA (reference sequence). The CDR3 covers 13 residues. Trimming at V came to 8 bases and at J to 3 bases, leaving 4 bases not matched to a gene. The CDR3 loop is CSTGTSDYNEQFF. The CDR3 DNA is TGCAGTACCGGGACTAGCGACTACAATGAGCAGTTCTTC.

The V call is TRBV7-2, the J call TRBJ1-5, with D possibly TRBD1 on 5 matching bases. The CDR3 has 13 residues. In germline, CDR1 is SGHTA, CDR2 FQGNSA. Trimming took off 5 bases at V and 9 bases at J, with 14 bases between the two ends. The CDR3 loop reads CASSRTLGGPQHF. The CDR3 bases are TGTGCCAGCAGCCGGACACTGGGCGGGCCCCAGCATTTT.

Here the CDR3 reads CASSPRGQGYYEQYF. CDR3 bases: TGTGCCAGCAGCCCTCGGGGACAGGGATACTACGAGCAGTACTTC. The V call is TRBV3-1, the J call TRBJ2-7; 9 nucleotides match TRBD1. The CDR3 runs to 15 residues. J was trimmed by 3 bases and V by 4 bases; bases with no gene match: 7. Germline V gene data show CDR1 as LGHDT and CDR2 as YNNKEL (reference sequence).

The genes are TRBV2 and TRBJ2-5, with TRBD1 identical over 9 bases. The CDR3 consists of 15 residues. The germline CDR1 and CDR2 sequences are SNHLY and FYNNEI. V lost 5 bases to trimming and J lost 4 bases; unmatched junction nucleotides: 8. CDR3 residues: CASSWDRVPPETQYF. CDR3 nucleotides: TGTGCCAGCAGTTGGGACAGGGTCCCCCCAGAGACCCAGTACTTC.

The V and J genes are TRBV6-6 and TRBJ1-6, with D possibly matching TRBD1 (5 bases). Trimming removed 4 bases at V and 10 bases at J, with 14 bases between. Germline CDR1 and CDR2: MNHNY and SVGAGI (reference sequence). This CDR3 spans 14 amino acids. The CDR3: CASSSQGAGSPLHF. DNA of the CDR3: TGTGCCAGCAGTTCCCAAGGGGCAGGCTCACCCCTCCACTTT.

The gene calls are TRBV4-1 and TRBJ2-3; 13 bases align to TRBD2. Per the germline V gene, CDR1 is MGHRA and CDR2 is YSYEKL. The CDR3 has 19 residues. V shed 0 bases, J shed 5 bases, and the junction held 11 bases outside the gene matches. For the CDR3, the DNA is TGCGCCAGCAGCCAAGATCCCCTGGGACTAGCGGGATTGGTAGATACGCAGTATTTT. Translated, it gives CASSQDPLGLAGLVDTQYF.

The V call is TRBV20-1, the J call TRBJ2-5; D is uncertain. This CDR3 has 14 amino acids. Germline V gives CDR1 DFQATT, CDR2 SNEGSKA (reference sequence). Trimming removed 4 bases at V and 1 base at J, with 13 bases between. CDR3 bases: TGCAGTGCTATTACAGCGATCGGCCAAGAGACCCAGTACTTC. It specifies CSAITAIGQETQYF.

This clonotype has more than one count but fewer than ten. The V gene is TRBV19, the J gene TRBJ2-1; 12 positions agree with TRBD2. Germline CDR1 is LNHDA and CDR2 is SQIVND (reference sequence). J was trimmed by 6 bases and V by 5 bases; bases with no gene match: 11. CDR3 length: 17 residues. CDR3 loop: CASSVLAGGGGSNEQFF. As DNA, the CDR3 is TGTGCCAGTAGTGTACTAGCGGGGGGCGGGGGCAGCAATGAGCAGTTCTTC.

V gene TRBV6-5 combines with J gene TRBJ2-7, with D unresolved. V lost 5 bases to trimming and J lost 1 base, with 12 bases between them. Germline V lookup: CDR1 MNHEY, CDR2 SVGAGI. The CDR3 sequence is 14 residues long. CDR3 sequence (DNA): TGTGCCAGCAGTCGACGGTTGGTTTCCTACGAGCAGTACTTC. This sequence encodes CASSRRLVSYEQYF.

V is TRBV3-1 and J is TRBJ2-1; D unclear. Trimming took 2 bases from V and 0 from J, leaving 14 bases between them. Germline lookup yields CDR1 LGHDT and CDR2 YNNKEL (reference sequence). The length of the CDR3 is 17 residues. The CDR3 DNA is TGTGCCAGCAGCCAACCCGACTTGCCTAGCTCCTACAATGAGCAGTTCTTC. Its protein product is CASSQPDLPSSYNEQFF.

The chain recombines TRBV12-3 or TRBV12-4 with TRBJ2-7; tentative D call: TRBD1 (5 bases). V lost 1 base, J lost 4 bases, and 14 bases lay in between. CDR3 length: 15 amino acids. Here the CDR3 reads CASSLGAGNLYEQYF. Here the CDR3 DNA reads TGTGCCAGCAGTTTAGGGGCAGGGAATCTGTACGAGCAGTACTTC.

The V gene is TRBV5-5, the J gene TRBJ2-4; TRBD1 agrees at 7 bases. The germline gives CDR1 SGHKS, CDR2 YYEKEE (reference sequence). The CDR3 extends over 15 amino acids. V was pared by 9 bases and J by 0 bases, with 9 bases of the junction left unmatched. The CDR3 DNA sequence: TGTGCCACAAGGGCCGGGACAGAAGCCAAAAACATTCAGTACTTC. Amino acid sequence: CATRAGTEAKNIQYF. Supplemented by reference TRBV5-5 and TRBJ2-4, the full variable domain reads DAGVTQSPTHLIKTRGQQVTLRCSPISGHKSVSWYQQVLGQGPQFIFQYYEKEERGRGNFPDRFSARQFPNYSSELNVNALLLGDSALYLCATRAGTEAKNIQYFGAGTRLSVL.

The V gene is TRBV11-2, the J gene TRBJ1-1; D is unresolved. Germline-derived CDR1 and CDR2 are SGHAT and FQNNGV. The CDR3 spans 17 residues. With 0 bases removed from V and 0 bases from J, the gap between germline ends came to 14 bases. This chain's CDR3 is CASSLDVYRAVNTEAFF. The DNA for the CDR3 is TGTGCCAGCAGCTTAGATGTCTACCGGGCGGTGAACACTGAAGCTTTCTTT.